The present T cell receptor (beta chain) was sequenced within a study of CD8 T cells in Susac syndrome. V lost 4 bases and J 10 bases, leaving 24 bases between the germline ends. The germline gives CDR1 DFQATT, CDR2 SNEGSKA (reference sequence). The CDR3 is made up of 15 amino acids. Patients with Susac syndrome met the recently defined diagnostic criteria for definite or probable disease. Random hexamers were used to reverse transcribe the RNA input (about 0.5 to 1 ug). One entry per CDR3 protein results from TCRdb running MiXCR on the immunoSEQ multiplex PCR reads. The table lists some 240,000 distinct CDR3 sequences, about 96% of them singletons.

The sequence was obtained from a human donor with Susac syndrome. The V call is TRBV20-1, the J call TRBJ2-3; D might be TRBD2 (6 bases). Input material: CD4+ T cells from PBMCs. CDR3 in amino acids: CSATTPGLWSMAQYF. The CDR3 DNA sequence: TGCAGTGCTACTACCCCGGGACTGTGGTCGATGGCGCAGTATTTT.